This TCR beta chain originates from a study of neoadjuvant anti-PD-1 for oral cavity cancer. Regarding time point: after neoadjuvant nivolumab, at surgical resection. Patients had HPV-negative, locally advanced oral cavity squamous cell carcinoma. This clone occurred once. As yet, its antigen is unknown. Profiled with immunoSEQ multiplex PCR; TCRdb holds only in-frame clones, not every one. The table lists roughly 40,000 clones, 60% to 80% of them singletons. The CDR3 contains 14 residues. J gave up 0 bases and V 4 bases, and 1 base lay outside the gene matches. The germline CDR1 and CDR2 sequences are SGHAT and FQNNGV. Study-wide results and limits: Higher pretreatment blood Treg/Th17 ratios correlated with higher pretreatment blood and lower post-treatment tumor TCRbeta clonality.

The V and J genes are TRBV11-2 and TRBJ1-1; 8 bases map to TRBD1. Sequencing used PBMCs, obtained after nivolumab (anti-PD-1) treatment. The TCR comes from a person aged 40 to 85 with oral cavity squamous cell carcinoma. Here the CDR3 reads CASSWTGLNTEAFF. The CDR3 DNA follows: TGTGCCAGCAGCTGGACAGGGCTGAACACTGAAGCTTTCTTT.